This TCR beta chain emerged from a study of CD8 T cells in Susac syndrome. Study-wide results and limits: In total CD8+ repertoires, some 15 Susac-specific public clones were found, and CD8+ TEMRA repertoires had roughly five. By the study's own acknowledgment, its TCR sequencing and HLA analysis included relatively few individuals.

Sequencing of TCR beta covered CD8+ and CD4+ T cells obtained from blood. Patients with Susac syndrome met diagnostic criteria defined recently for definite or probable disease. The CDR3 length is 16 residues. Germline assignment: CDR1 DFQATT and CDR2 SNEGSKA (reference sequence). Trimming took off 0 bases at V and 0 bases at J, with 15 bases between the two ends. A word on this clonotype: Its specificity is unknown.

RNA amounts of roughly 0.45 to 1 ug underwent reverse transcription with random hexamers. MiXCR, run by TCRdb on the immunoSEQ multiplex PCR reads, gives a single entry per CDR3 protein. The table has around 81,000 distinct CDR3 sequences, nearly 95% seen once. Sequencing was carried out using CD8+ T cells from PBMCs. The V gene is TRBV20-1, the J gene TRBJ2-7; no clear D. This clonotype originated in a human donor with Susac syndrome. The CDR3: CSARDTQQVYSYEQYF. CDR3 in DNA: TGCAGTGCTAGAGACACCCAGCAGGTCTACTCCTACGAGCAGTACTTC.